This record concerns one T cell receptor beta chain sequence. No cognate antigen has been identified for it. Base qualities were left out, and no much larger clone turns up one base away. TCRbeta CDR3 regions were amplified from genomic DNA using the immunoSEQ Assay, a bias-controlled multiplex PCR. Regarding the original processing steps: Within the assay, amplification of reference gene primers was used to estimate how many nucleated cells each sample contained. Sequence reads were collapsed and filtered to measure the absolute abundance of every unique TCRbeta CDR3 rearrangement. For each sample, productive Simpson clonality was calculated by taking the square root of Simpson's diversity index across productive rearrangements. TCRdb obtained this table from immuneACCESS and retained in-frame rearrangements with V and J assigned. These tables miss some clones; where compared with another copy, unresolved V genes account for less than half of the shortfall, and the remainder is unexplained. V and J calls and clone size are as listed in that table; D and trimming were resolved from the DNA. The sample table lists around 150,000 clones, approximately 80% of them with a count of one. The ten largest clones add up to approximately 5.4% of the sample.

The sample belongs to a study of blood T cell repertoires in COVID-19 (dated by TCRdb to 2018 to 2020). About the investigation overall: Samples from collaborators originated in the United States, Italy and Spain and spanned both the acute and convalescent phases of COVID-19. A freely available public database, intended as a resource for researchers studying the immune response to SARS-CoV-2, is where the repertoires were released. The material from the prospective study consisted of cDNA or gDNA derived from T cells, B-cell-depleted T cells, or PBMCs. Where HLA class I and class II types were available, the types were taken from metadata supplied by the sample provider, not from assay-based typing. Subjects who had been exposed to COVID-19, were actively infected with it, or had recovered from it provided the deeply sampled blood TCRbeta repertoires that made up the dataset. Sample metadata almost always included a de-identified subject ID, COVID-19 status, age in years and sex. Samples were obtained from the ongoing ImmuneRACE study (first 160 participants) and from about 1,300 subjects provided by 6 global collaborators. Overall study results and their limits: The quantity of clinical and demographic metadata differed by source and by participant and was supplied without curation.

From V the trimming removes 11 bases and from J it removes 6 bases, while the gene matches leave 7 bases of the junction unaccounted for. Inclusive of the bounding cysteine and phenylalanine, the CDR3 is 13 residues long. Of all the DNA, just the CDR3 is kept, 39 bases in frame from base 1. Per the germline V gene, ENHRY is the CDR1 and SYGVKD is the CDR2. Participants in the prospective study were enrolled through a virtual design, were aged about 18 to 90 years, and lived in 20 to 30 United States geographic areas. Cohort assignment in the prospective study relied on participant-reported clinical history from a screening survey and a study questionnaire. ImmuneRACE Cohort 3 recovered participants were defined by two consecutive negative NP/OP PCR tests, healthcare professional clearance, or symptom resolution. In the prospective study, whole blood, serum and a nasopharyngeal or oropharyngeal swab were collected from each participant by mobile phlebotomists. Participants in the prospective study had the option to provide additional blood draws and questionnaires over a roughly 2-month period. Before DNA extraction, prospective study blood samples were shipped either frozen or at room temperature.

Sequenced input: PBMCs or T cells enriched from blood (not recorded which). Rearrangement joined TRBV10-3 to TRBJ2-1; 10 nucleotides in the junction match TRBD1. The clonotype was recovered from a man in his forties who had recovered from COVID-19. The CDR3 is CASRWDRGNEQFF. The nucleotide sequence is given as TGTGCCTCCCGGTGGGACAGGGGCAATGAGCAGTTCTTC.